The source of this TCR beta chain is a study of regulatory T cells in long-lasting Graves disease. Study outcomes and limitations: Accuracy might have suffered from few samples.

This CDR3 contains 17 residues. Deletions cut 3 bases from V and 3 bases from J, with 18 bases between. The germline V gene encodes CDR1 LNHDA and CDR2 SQIVND (reference sequence). This clonotype was observed a handful of times. What it binds is not known. Arm-PCR of CDR3 regions with iRepertoire HTBI primers generated TCR beta libraries. One entry per CDR3 protein, called by TCRdb with MiXCR from the multiplex PCR reads. The data show 530,000 or so distinct CDR3 sequences, more than 15% seen once. Time point indicated: newly diagnosed GD, antithyroid drugs for less than 3 months. TCR sequences were obtained from RNA taken from PBMCs. These data are also associated with another study on T cells in Graves' hyperthyroidism and ophthalmopathy. This second study notes: No progression to ophthalmopathy during 18 months of follow-up defined stable disease. TCR CDR3 regions were first amplified by RT-PCR with HTBI primers. In blood, most of the thyroid clonotypes expanded above 0.001 were also present.

This material consisted of peripheral blood mononuclear cells (PBMCs), taken at new diagnosis, from a patient treated with antithyroid drugs. The chain employs TRBV19 and TRBJ2-1, with a possible D match to TRBD2 (5 bases). This TCR came from a man aged 18 to 29 with Graves disease. CDR3: CASSMSGWDPYYNEQFF. For the CDR3, the DNA is TGTGCCAGTAGTATGTCGGGGTGGGATCCCTACTACAATGAGCAGTTCTTC.